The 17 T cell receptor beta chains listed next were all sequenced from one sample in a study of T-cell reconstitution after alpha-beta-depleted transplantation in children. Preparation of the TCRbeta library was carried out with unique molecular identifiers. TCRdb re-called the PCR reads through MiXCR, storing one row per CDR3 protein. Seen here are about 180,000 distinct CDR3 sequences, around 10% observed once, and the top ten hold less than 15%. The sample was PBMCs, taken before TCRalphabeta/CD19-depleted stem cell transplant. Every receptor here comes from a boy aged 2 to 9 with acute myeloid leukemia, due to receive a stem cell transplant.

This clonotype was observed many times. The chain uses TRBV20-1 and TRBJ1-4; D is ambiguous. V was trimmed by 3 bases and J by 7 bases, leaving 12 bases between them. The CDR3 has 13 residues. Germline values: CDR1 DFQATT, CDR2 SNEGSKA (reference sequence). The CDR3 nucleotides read TGCAGTGCTAGTGGGGTGGGAGGTGAAAAACTGTTTTTT. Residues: CSASGVGGEKLFF.

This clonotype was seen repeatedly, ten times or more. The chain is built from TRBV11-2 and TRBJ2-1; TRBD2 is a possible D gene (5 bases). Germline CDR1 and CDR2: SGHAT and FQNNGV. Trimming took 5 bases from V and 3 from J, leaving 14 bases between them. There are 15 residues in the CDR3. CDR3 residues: CASSATLAIYNEQFF. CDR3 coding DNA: TGTGCCAGCAGCGCCACCTTAGCGATCTACAATGAGCAGTTCTTC.

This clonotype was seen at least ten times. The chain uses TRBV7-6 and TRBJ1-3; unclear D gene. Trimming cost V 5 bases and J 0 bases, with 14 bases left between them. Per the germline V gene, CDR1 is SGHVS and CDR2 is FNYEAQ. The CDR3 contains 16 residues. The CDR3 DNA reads TGTGCCAGCAGCCGCCTGGGCGGCCTCTCTGGAAACACCATATATTTT. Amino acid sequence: CASSRLGGLSGNTIYF. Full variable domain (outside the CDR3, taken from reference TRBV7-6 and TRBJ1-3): GAGVSQSPRYKVTKRGQDVALRCDPISGHVSLYWYRQALGQGPEFLTYFNYEAQQDKSGLPNDRFSAERPEGSISTLTIQRTEQRDSAMYRCASSRLGGLSGNTIYFGEGSWLTVV.

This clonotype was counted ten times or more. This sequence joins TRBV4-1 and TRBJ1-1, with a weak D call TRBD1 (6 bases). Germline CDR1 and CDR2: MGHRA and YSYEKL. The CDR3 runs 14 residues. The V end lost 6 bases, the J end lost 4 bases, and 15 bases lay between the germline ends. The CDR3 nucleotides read TGCGCCAGCAGTTTCCTAAGGGGGACCACTGAAGCTTTCTTT. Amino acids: CASSFLRGTTEAFF.

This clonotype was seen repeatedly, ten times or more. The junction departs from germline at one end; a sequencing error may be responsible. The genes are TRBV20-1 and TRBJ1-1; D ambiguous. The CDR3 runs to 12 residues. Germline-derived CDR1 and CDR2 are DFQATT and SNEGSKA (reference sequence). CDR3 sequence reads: CSAALPHTEAFF. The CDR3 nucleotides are TGCAGTGCCGCCCTCCCACACACAGAAGCTTTCTTT.

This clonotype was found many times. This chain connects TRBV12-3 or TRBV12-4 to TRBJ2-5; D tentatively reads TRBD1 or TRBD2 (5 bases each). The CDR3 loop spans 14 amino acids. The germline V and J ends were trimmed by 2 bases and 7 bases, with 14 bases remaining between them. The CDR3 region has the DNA TGTGCCAGCAGTTTATATCAGGAGAGGGGGACCCAGTACTTC. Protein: CASSLYQERGTQYF.

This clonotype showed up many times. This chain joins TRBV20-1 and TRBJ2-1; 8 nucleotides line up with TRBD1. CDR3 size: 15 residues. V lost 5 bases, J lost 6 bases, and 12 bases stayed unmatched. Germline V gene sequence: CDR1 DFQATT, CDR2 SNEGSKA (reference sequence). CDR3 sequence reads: CSAQGQVISRNEQFF. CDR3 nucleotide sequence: TGCAGTGCTCAGGGACAGGTCATCTCTCGCAATGAGCAGTTCTTC.

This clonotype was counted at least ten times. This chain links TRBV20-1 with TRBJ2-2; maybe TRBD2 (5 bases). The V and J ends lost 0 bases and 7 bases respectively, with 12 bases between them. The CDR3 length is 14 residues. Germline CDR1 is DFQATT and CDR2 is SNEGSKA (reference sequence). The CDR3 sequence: CSARDSREIGELFF. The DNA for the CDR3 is TGCAGTGCTAGAGATTCACGGGAAATCGGGGAGCTGTTTTTT.

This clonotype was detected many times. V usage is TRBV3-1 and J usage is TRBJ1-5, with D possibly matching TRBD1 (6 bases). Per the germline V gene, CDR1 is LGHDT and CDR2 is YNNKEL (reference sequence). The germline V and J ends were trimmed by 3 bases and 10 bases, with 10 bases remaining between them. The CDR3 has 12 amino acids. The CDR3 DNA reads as TGTGCCAGCAGCCAGGAACAGGGACCCCAGCATTTT. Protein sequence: CASSQEQGPQHF.

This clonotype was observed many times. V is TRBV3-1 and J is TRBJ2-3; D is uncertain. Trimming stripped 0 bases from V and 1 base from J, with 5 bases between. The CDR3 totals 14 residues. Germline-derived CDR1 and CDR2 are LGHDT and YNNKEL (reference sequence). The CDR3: CASSQESGTDTQYF. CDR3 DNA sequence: TGTGCCAGCAGCCAAGAGAGTGGCACAGATACGCAGTATTTT.

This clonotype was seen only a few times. CDR3 region: CASSLGGSGKSYEQYF. CDR3 coding DNA: TGTGCCAGCAGCCTCGGGGGTAGCGGGAAGTCCTACGAGCAGTACTTC. The rearrangement uses TRBV27 and TRBJ2-7, with 8 bases lining up with TRBD2. J was trimmed by 1 base and V by 6 bases; bases with no gene match: 11. There are 16 residues in the CDR3. Germline V gene sequence: CDR1 MNHEY, CDR2 SMNVEV (reference sequence).

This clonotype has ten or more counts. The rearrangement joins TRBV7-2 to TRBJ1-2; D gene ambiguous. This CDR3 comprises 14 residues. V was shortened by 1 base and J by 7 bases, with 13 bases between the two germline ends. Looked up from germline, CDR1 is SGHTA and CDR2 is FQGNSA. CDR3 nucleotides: TGTGCCAGCAGCTTAGTGTTCGCAGGAAGTGGCTACACCTTC. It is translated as CASSLVFAGSGYTF.

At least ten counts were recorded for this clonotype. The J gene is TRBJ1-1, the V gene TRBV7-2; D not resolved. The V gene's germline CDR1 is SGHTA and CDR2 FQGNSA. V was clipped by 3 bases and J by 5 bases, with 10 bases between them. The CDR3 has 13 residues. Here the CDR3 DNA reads TGTGCCAGCAGCTTTTCAGCTTTAACTGAAGCTTTCTTT. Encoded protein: CASSFSALTEAFF.

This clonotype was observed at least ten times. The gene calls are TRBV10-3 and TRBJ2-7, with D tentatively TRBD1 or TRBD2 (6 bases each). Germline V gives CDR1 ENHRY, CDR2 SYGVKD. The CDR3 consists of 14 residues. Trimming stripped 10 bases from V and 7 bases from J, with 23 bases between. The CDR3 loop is CATRGAERSGEQYF. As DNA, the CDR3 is TGTGCCACTAGGGGGGCGGAGCGGTCGGGAGAGCAGTACTTC.

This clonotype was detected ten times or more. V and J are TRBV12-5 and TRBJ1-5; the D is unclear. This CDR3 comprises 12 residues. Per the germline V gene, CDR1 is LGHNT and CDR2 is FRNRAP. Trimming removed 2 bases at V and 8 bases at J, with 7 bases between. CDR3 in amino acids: CASGLSGEPQHF. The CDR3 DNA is TGTGCTAGTGGTTTGTCCGGGGAGCCCCAGCATTTT.

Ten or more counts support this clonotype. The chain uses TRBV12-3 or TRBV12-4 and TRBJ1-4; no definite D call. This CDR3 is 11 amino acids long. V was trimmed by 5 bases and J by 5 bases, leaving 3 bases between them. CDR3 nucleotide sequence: TGTGCCAGCAGTCGAAATGAAAAACTGTTTTTT. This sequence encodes CASSRNEKLFF.

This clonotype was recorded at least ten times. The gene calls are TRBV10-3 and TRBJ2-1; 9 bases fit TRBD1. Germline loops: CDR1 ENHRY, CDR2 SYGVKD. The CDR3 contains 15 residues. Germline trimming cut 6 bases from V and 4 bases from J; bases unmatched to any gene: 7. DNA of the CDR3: TGTGCCATCAGCGGGACAGGGCGGGGATACAATGAGCAGTTCTTC. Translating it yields CAISGTGRGYNEQFF.